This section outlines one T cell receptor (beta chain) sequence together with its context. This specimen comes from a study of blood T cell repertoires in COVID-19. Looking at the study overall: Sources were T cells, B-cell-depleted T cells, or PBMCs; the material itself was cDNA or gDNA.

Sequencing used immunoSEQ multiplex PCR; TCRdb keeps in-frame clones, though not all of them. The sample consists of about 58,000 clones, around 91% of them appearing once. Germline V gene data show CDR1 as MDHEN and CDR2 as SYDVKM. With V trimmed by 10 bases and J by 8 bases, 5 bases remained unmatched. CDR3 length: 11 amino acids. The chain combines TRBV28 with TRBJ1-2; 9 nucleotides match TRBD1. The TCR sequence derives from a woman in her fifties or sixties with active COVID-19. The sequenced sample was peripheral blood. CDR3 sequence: CAIWDRAGYTF. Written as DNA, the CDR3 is TGTGCCATTTGGGACAGGGCCGGCTACACCTTC.